Presented here are 5 T cell receptor beta chains from one specimen sequenced in a study of blood T cell repertoires in COVID-19. Here immunoSEQ multiplex PCR was the method, and the copy in TCRdb shows in-frame clones only, minus some. The sample has roughly 60,000 clones, approximately 83% seen once. Sequenced input: peripheral blood. These receptors all stem from a man aged 25-45 years with COVID-19, enrolled during active disease.

The rearrangement joins TRBV27 to TRBJ2-7, with TRBD2 matching over 8 bases. CDR3 length: 15 residues. Germline V CDR1 and CDR2: MNHEY, SMNVEV (reference sequence). The V segment lost 4 bases and the J segment 2 bases; nucleotides outside the gene matches: 7. DNA for the CDR3: TGTGCCAGCAGTTCACCCGGAGCGGGAGCCTACGAGCAGTACTTC. Encoded protein: CASSSPGAGAYEQYF.

The V gene is TRBV29-1, the J gene TRBJ2-1; 7 bases are a match to TRBD2. V lost 8 bases to trimming and J lost 6 bases; unmatched junction nucleotides: 10. The CDR3 extends over 13 amino acids. Germline V gives CDR1 SQVTM, CDR2 ANQGSEA. The CDR3 DNA reads as TGCAGCTCCCACGGGGGGATGAGCAATGAGCAGTTCTTC. Translation: CSSHGGMSNEQFF.

The chain links TRBV7-9 to TRBJ2-1; TRBD2 matches at 7 bases. The J segment lost 4 bases and the V segment lost 1 base, leaving 10 bases of the junction unmatched. Germline V lookup: CDR1 SEHNR, CDR2 FQNEAQ (reference sequence). The CDR3 totals 17 residues. The CDR3 nucleotides read TGTGCCAGCAGCTTAGGTTTTGGGCTAGCGGAATACAATGAGCAGTTCTTC. Translated, it gives CASSLGFGLAEYNEQFF.

In this sample, this clone turned up a few times. This chain links TRBV10-3 with TRBJ1-4, with D possibly matching TRBD1 (6 bases). Germline assignment: CDR1 ENHRY and CDR2 SYGVKD. This CDR3 comprises 14 residues. Trimming removed 4 bases from V and 4 bases from J, with 10 bases in between. The CDR3 loop is CAISGQAGNEKLFF. In DNA, the CDR3 is TGTGCCATCAGTGGACAGGCCGGTAATGAAAAACTGTTTTTT.

Turning to this clone: This same CDR3 is encoded by further DNA sequences in the sample. V is TRBV30 and J is TRBJ1-1; no firm D call. The CDR3 has 14 residues. Trimming removed 3 bases from V and 2 bases from J, with 13 bases in between. CDR1 is GTSNPN and CDR2 is SVGIG in the germline V gene (reference sequence). DNA for the CDR3: TGTGCCTGGAGGGGGAGAACGGGCAACACTGAAGCTTTCTTT. Protein sequence: CAWRGRTGNTEAFF.